This is a list of T cell receptor beta chains from one sample in a study of OX40 agonist ivuxolimab in advanced cancers. TCRdb's table, derived via immunoSEQ multiplex PCR, lists solely in-frame clones and lacks some. Counted here are about 81,000 clones, 88% occurring once; the ten biggest clones make up roughly 0.44%. This material consisted of CD4+ or CD8+ T cells sorted from blood, taken in a trial of the OX40 agonist ivuxolimab. These receptor sequences come from an adult with an advanced solid tumor such as melanoma, head and neck, liver or kidney cancer. CDR3s include the opening cysteine and the closing phenylalanine or tryptophan. The order of the fields is D gene, clone size, V gene, J gene, CDR3 protein, CDR3 DNA. D genes are given only for firm matches. Clone size, where shown, is once, few, many, or a class for clones that have expanded.

NA,NA,TRBV5-1,TRBJ1-6,CASSLQDSYNSPLHF,TGCGCCAGCAGCTTGCAGGACTCCTATAATTCACCCCTCCACTTT
NA,NA,TRBV25-1,TRBJ1-5,CASSDPGANQPQHF,TGTGCCAGCAGTGACCCGGGGGCCAATCAGCCCCAGCATTTT
NA,NA,TRBV2,TRBJ2-2,CASTQAPNTGELFF,TGTGCCAGCACTCAGGCTCCGAACACCGGGGAGCTGTTTTTT
NA,NA,TRBV4-3,TRBJ1-4,CASSQTDEKLFF,TGCGCCAGCAGCCAAACTGATGAAAAACTGTTTTTT
NA,NA,TRBV29-1,TRBJ2-1,CSVVPISSYNEQFF,TGCAGCGTTGTCCCTATATCGTCCTACAATGAGCAGTTCTTC
TRBD1,NA,TRBV2,TRBJ2-2,CASSRTGTGELFF,TGTGCCAGCAGTCGGACAGGCACCGGGGAGCTGTTTTTT
TRBD1,NA,TRBV18,TRBJ1-2,CASSPLTGGGYTF,TGTGCCAGCTCACCACTGACAGGGGGCGGCTACACCTTC
TRBD1,NA,TRBV6-1,TRBJ1-2,CASEGQLYGYTF,TGTGCCAGTGAGGGACAGCTCTATGGCTACACCTTC
TRBD2,once,TRBV5-4,TRBJ2-7,CASSPNRGGLGSEQYF,TGTGCCAGCAGCCCCAATCGGGGGGGCCTCGGTAGCGAGCAGTACTTC
NA,NA,TRBV7-2,TRBJ1-3,CASSPTWGTTIYF,TGTGCCAGCAGCCCTACCTGGGGGACCACCATATATTTT
NA,few,TRBV20-1,TRBJ1-1,CSVGLNTEAFF,TGCAGTGTTGGACTAAACACTGAAGCTTTCTTT
TRBD1,NA,TRBV19,TRBJ1-1,CASSGRDRLLNTEAFF,TGTGCCAGTAGTGGCCGGGACAGGCTCTTGAACACTGAAGCTTTCTTT
NA,NA,TRBV18,TRBJ1-2,CASSPEAGEGGYTF,TGTGCCAGCTCACCCGAGGCAGGGGAAGGTGGCTACACCTTC
TRBD2,NA,TRBV7-7,TRBJ2-1,CASSRLAGGSEQFF,TGTGCTAGCAGCCGCCTAGCGGGGGGTTCCGAGCAGTTCTTC
TRBD2,once,TRBV28,TRBJ2-3,CASSRAGDRSDTQYF,TGTGCCAGCAGCCGCGCGGGGGATCGATCAGATACGCAGTATTTT
NA,NA,TRBV7-3,TRBJ2-6,CASSLAAGPGANVLTF,TGTGCCAGCAGCTTAGCCGCAGGACCTGGGGCCAACGTCCTGACTTTC
TRBD1,NA,TRBV16,TRBJ2-7,CASSQEGDRGNEQYF,TGTGCCAGCAGCCAAGAAGGTGACAGGGGAAACGAGCAGTACTTC
TRBD1,NA,TRBV9,TRBJ1-5,CASSAGQGNQPQHF,TGTGCCAGCAGCGCGGGACAGGGCAATCAGCCCCAGCATTTT
NA,NA,TRBV6-1,TRBJ2-7,CASNPRPDKPYEQYF,TGTGCCAGCAACCCGCGTCCTGATAAACCCTACGAGCAGTACTTC
NA,NA,TRBV29-1,TRBJ2-7,CSVGLVSTYEQYF,TGCAGCGTTGGGTTGGTCTCGACCTACGAGCAGTACTTC
NA,NA,TRBV2,TRBJ1-4,CASRGTGYNEKLFF,TGTGCCAGCAGGGGCACCGGGTATAATGAAAAACTGTTTTTT
NA,NA,TRBV5-5,TRBJ2-3,CASSLGGISTDTQYF,TGTGCCAGCAGCTTGGGGGGGATTAGCACAGATACGCAGTATTTT
NA,NA,TRBV9,TRBJ1-2,CASSVAFGQRPSCF,TGTGCCAGCAGCGTAGCTTTCGGTCAGCGGCCGAGCTGCTTC
NA,NA,TRBV27,TRBJ1-1,CASSLGGSNTEAFF,TGTGCCAGCAGTTTAGGGGGCTCGAACACTGAAGCTTTCTTT
NA,NA,TRBV18,TRBJ1-2,CASSPGLQGGGYTF,TGTGCCAGCTCACCCGGGCTCCAGGGCGGTGGCTACACCTTC
TRBD1,NA,TRBV5-1,TRBJ2-2,CASSPMSGGGTGELFF,TGCGCCAGCAGCCCCATGTCAGGGGGTGGCACCGGGGAGCTGTTTTTT
TRBD2,NA,TRBV7-2,TRBJ2-5,CASSSRGGQGETQYF,TGTGCCAGCAGCTCCCGGGGGGGCCAGGGGGAGACCCAGTACTTC
TRBD1,NA,TRBV4-2,TRBJ1-1,CASSHDRDRARRRTEAFF,TGTGCCAGCAGCCATGACCGGGACAGGGCGAGGCGGAGGACTGAAGCTTTCTTT
NA,NA,TRBV5-4,TRBJ2-7,CASSPRGATYEQYF,TGTGCCAGCAGCCCTAGAGGGGCTACCTACGAGCAGTACTTC
NA,NA,TRBV5-3,TRBJ1-1,CARSLACSVRLNTEAFF,TGTGCCAGAAGCTTGGCCTGTAGTGTCCGGTTGAACACTGAAGCTTTCTTT
NA,NA,TRBV7-2,TRBJ2-5,CASSLPAAGPTQYF,TGTGCCAGCAGCTTGCCTGCGGCAGGGCCGACCCAGTACTTC
TRBD1,NA,TRBV20-1,TRBJ1-1,CSANRGTEAFF,TGCAGTGCCAACAGGGGGACTGAAGCTTTCTTT
TRBD2,NA,TRBV7-9,TRBJ2-5,CASSPVGGEETQYF,TGTGCCAGCAGCCCCGTGGGGGGGGAAGAGACCCAGTACTTC
NA,NA,TRBV5-1,TRBJ2-5,CASGRSQETQYF,TGCGCCAGCGGGAGGAGCCAAGAGACCCAGTACTTC
NA,NA,TRBV7-2,TRBJ2-7,CASSLWVGGEQYF,TGTGCCAGCAGCTTATGGGTAGGTGGTGAGCAGTACTTC
NA,once,TRBV27,TRBJ1-1,CASSFSGARDTEAFF,TGTGCCAGCAGTTTTTCAGGGGCGAGGGACACTGAAGCTTTCTTT
NA,NA,TRBV14,TRBJ1-1,CASSHQGEPNTEAFF,TGTGCCAGCAGCCATCAGGGTGAGCCGAACACTGAAGCTTTCTTT
TRBD1,NA,TRBV2,TRBJ2-3,CASSRTGQRGDTQYF,TGTGCCAGCAGTCGGACAGGGCAAAGGGGAGATACGCAGTATTTT
NA,NA,TRBV6-5,TRBJ1-1,CASRTPGLYTEAFF,TGTGCCAGCAGAACCCCGGGACTATACACTGAAGCTTTCTTT
NA,NA,TRBV15,TRBJ2-3,CATSRDPADTQYF,TGTGCCACCAGCAGAGATCCGGCAGATACGCAGTATTTT
NA,NA,TRBV2,TRBJ1-5,CASSEAPGDQPQHF,TGTGCCAGCAGTGAAGCGCCAGGTGATCAGCCCCAGCATTTT
TRBD1,NA,TRBV18,TRBJ2-7,CASSPRPGQASYEQYF,TGTGCCAGCTCACCAAGGCCGGGACAGGCATCCTACGAGCAGTACTTC
NA,NA,TRBV5-1,TRBJ1-1,CASSLAGQLNTEAFF,TGCGCCAGCAGCTTGGCCGGGCAACTGAACACTGAAGCTTTCTTT
NA,NA,TRBV15,TRBJ2-7,CATSRGGSQGSYEQYF,TGTGCCACCAGCAGAGGGGGCTCCCAAGGTTCCTACGAGCAGTACTTC
NA,NA,TRBV27,TRBJ1-5,CASTPNALYSNQPQHF,TGTGCCAGCACCCCGAACGCCCTTTATAGCAATCAGCCCCAGCATTTT
NA,NA,TRBV20-1,TRBJ2-1,CSATEGGEQFF,TGCAGTGCAACCGAAGGCGGTGAGCAGTTCTTC
NA,NA,TRBV28,TRBJ1-4,CASSSSPLNEKLFF,TGTGCCAGCAGTAGTAGCCCGCTTAATGAAAAACTGTTTTTT
NA,NA,TRBV4-3,TRBJ1-2,CASSQGLGGATNYGYTF,TGCGCCAGCAGCCAGGGTTTAGGGGGGGCGACCAACTATGGCTACACCTTC
NA,NA,TRBV7-3,TRBJ1-6,CASSLQPGAYNSPLHF,TGTGCCAGCAGCTTACAGCCGGGCGCCTATAATTCACCCCTCCACTTT
NA,once,TRBV11-2,TRBJ1-3,CASSFSWGASSGNTIYF,TGTGCCAGCAGCTTCTCCTGGGGGGCTAGCTCTGGAAACACCATATATTTT
NA,NA,TRBV7-7,TRBJ2-1,CASSRGDRYNEQFF,TGTGCTAGCAGCAGAGGAGACAGATACAATGAGCAGTTCTTC
NA,once,TRBV7-2,TRBJ2-3,CASSLSGATTDTQYF,TGTGCCAGCAGCTTATCGGGGGCCACTACAGATACGCAGTATTTT
NA,NA,TRBV19,TRBJ1-5,CASSIRAAVNQPQHF,TGTGCCAGTAGTATAAGGGCGGCGGTCAATCAGCCCCAGCATTTT
NA,NA,TRBV15,TRBJ1-2,CATSRYRDNYGYTF,TGTGCCACCAGCAGGTATCGGGATAACTATGGCTACACCTTC